This paragraph reports one TCR beta chain. The antigen remains undetermined. The CDR3 spans 12 residues. V was pared by 5 bases and J by 4 bases, with 2 bases of the junction left unmatched. Germline V CDR1 and CDR2: MNHNS, SASEGT. The record originates from a study of T cells after posttransplantation cyclophosphamide. Findings and caveats of the study: Recipient CMV seropositivity and CMV reactivation strongly tracked TRB clonality.

The method was immunoSEQ multiplex PCR; TCRdb's version includes in-frame clones alone and lacks a portion of them. The sample carries under 50,000 clones, less than 95% recorded once. A marrow graft followed busulfan-fludarabine conditioning, with cyclophosphamide on days +3 and +4. The sequences come from PBMCs, collected about 64 days after allogeneic stem cell transplant with posttransplant cyclophosphamide. The chain joins TRBV6-1 to TRBJ2-7, with 7 bases lining up with TRBD1. This TCR derives from a male patient in his sixties who received an allogeneic stem cell transplant from a related donor and was CMV-positive. Some T cells may be transferred from the graft donor. The CDR3: CASSRDRYEQYV. DNA for the CDR3: TGTGCCAGCAGTAGGGACAGATACGAGCAGTACGTC.